The 26 T cell receptor beta chains presented below share a single source sample, sequenced in a study of patients and donors after allogeneic stem cell transplantation. TCRdb re-called the RT-PCR reads through MiXCR, storing one row per CDR3 protein. The repertoire holds some 880,000 distinct CDR3 sequences, with around 17% as singletons. The sample taken for sequencing was blood, either unsorted or a sorted T cell fraction (not recorded which). The receptors derive from a human donor who was either an allogeneic HSCT recipient or a stem cell or donor lymphocyte infusion donor (not recorded which). It is not recorded whose cells these are; they may come from a transplant donor.

The chain is built from TRBV7-8 and TRBJ2-7; perhaps TRBD1 as D (5 bases). Trimming took off 1 base at V and 0 bases at J, with 10 bases between the two ends. Per the germline V gene, CDR1 is SGHVS and CDR2 is FQNEAQ. The CDR3 runs 15 residues. CDR3 nucleotide sequence: TGTGCCAGCAGCTTAGAGGTCGACAGCTCCTACGAGCAGTACTTC. Translating gives CASSLEVDSSYEQYF. Full variable domain (rest looked up from reference TRBV7-8 and TRBJ2-7): GAGVSQSPRYKVAKRGQDVALRCDPISGHVSLFWYQQALGQGPEFLTYFQNEAQLDKSGLPSDRFFAERPEGSVSTLKIQRTQQEDSAVYLCASSLEVDSSYEQYFGPGTRLTVT.

The V call is TRBV11-2, the J call TRBJ2-7; D possibly corresponds to TRBD2 (6 bases). V lost 3 bases and J lost 6, with 12 bases in between. The germline V gene has CDR1 SGHAT and CDR2 FQNNGV. The CDR3 has 13 residues. For the CDR3, the DNA is TGTGCCAGCAGCTTCTCGCTAGCGTTCGAGCAGTACTTC. It specifies CASSFSLAFEQYF.

This clonotype turned up a few times. CDR3 bases: TGTGCCACCAGTGATAGTGTGGGGGACGAATTCAATGAGCAGTTCTTC. Translating it yields CATSDSVGDEFNEQFF. V gene TRBV24-1 combines with J gene TRBJ2-1, with D perhaps given as TRBD1 or TRBD2 (5 bases each). Germline V lookup: CDR1 KGHDR, CDR2 SFDVKD. The V and J ends lost 3 bases and 6 bases respectively, with 17 bases between them. The CDR3 spans 16 residues.

This sequence joins TRBV7-2 and TRBJ2-7; 8 positions agree with TRBD2. The CDR3 has 15 amino acids. Trimming at V came to 3 bases and at J to 6 bases, leaving 10 bases not matched to a gene. The germline gives CDR1 SGHTA, CDR2 FQGNSA. CDR3 nucleotides: TGTGCCAGCAGCTTCTTTCCGTCGCTAGCGGGCGAGCAGTACTTC. It codes for CASSFFPSLAGEQYF.

The chain joins TRBV30 to TRBJ1-5; no firm D call. This CDR3 region has 14 residues. Germline values: CDR1 GTSNPN, CDR2 SVGIG (reference sequence). V was clipped by 0 bases and J by 2 bases, with 8 bases between them. As DNA, the CDR3 is TGTGCCTGGAGTGTTAATTGGGGCAATCAGCCCCAGCATTTT. As protein: CAWSVNWGNQPQHF.

In this sample, this clonotype turned up a few times. V usage is TRBV20-1 and J usage is TRBJ2-7; D remains ambiguous. Germline CDR1 DFQATT, CDR2 SNEGSKA (reference sequence). This CDR3 spans 11 amino acids. The V gene lost 6 bases and the J gene lost 4 bases, with 10 bases spanning the gap. CDR3 DNA sequence: TGCAGTGCCACGCTAGAGTACGAGCAGTACTTC. This codes for CSATLEYEQYF.

This clonotype showed up just a few times. The V and J genes are TRBV20-1 and TRBJ1-5; D is undetermined. The germline gives CDR1 DFQATT, CDR2 SNEGSKA (reference sequence). CDR3 size: 13 residues. Trimming took 3 bases from V and 4 from J, leaving 10 bases between them. The CDR3 spells CSARDGRNQPQHF. CDR3 in DNA: TGCAGTGCTAGGGATGGGAGGAATCAGCCCCAGCATTTT.

The J gene is TRBJ1-6, the V gene TRBV20-1; the D is unclear. Trimming cost V 3 bases and J 6 bases, with 12 bases left between them. Looked up from germline, CDR1 is DFQATT and CDR2 is SNEGSKA (reference sequence). This CDR3 region has 14 residues. This CDR3 reads CSASKEKGNSPLHF. The CDR3 DNA sequence: TGCAGTGCTAGTAAGGAAAAGGGTAATTCACCCCTCCACTTT.

The table lists this clonotype with a few counts. This sequence joins TRBV12-3 or TRBV12-4 and TRBJ1-5, with unresolved D. The CDR3 length is 13 residues. Trimming took 0 bases from V and 12 from J, leaving 12 bases between them. The CDR3 DNA reads as TGTGCCAGCAGTTTAGCTACGACCCTCCTCCAGCATTTT. The encoded protein is CASSLATTLLQHF.

This clonotype was seen a few times. The chain couples TRBV19 to TRBJ2-1, with D perhaps matching TRBD1 or TRBD2 (5 bases each). The CDR3 sequence is 13 residues long. Germline V gene sequence: CDR1 LNHDA, CDR2 SQIVND (reference sequence). The V and J ends lost 5 bases and 7 bases respectively, with 12 bases between them. CDR3 loop: CASSVRDLNEQFF. CDR3 sequence (DNA): TGTGCCAGTAGTGTTAGGGACCTGAATGAGCAGTTCTTC.

The chain uses TRBV6-1 and TRBJ1-5; possibly TRBD1 for D (5 bases). Germline V gene lookup returns CDR1 MNHNS and CDR2 SASEGT. Trimming stripped 4 bases from V and 0 bases from J, with 7 bases between. The length of the CDR3 is 14 residues. CDR3 amino acids: CASSVTDSNQPQHF. CDR3 sequence (DNA): TGTGCCAGCAGTGTGACAGATAGCAATCAGCCCCAGCATTTT.

This clonotype was picked up a small number of times. The rearrangement links TRBV4-1 to TRBJ1-4; 7 bases map to TRBD1. Germline lookup yields CDR1 MGHRA and CDR2 YSYEKL. The CDR3 totals 13 residues. V shed 8 bases, J shed 10 bases, and the junction held 10 bases outside the gene matches. In DNA form, the CDR3 reads TGCGCCAGCCACGGACAGGAGGGAGGAAAACTGTTTTTT. Translation gives CASHGQEGGKLFF.

This clonotype has more than one count but fewer than ten. This sequence joins TRBV28 and TRBJ2-7; 8 nucleotides agree with TRBD2. Per the germline V gene, CDR1 is MDHEN and CDR2 is SYDVKM. CDR3 length: 16 amino acids. V trimming: 3 bases; J trimming: 0 bases; junction bases outside the gene matches: 7. The CDR3 DNA reads TGTGCCAGCAGTTTGTTTAGCGGGGCGATCTCCTACGAGCAGTACTTC. It codes for CASSLFSGAISYEQYF.

The chain links TRBV4-2 to TRBJ2-1; weak D call: TRBD2 (5 bases). The CDR3 sequence is 16 residues long. CDR1 and CDR2 (germline): LGHNA, YNFKEQ. V was trimmed by 2 bases and J by 5 bases, leaving 16 bases between them. The CDR3 region has the DNA TGTGCCAGCAGCCAACTTAGCGTTCTTGGGCACAATGAGCAGTTCTTC. Protein sequence: CASSQLSVLGHNEQFF.

This clonotype was picked up a small number of times. The V and J genes are TRBV20-1 and TRBJ1-5, with D tentatively TRBD1 (6 bases). Germline V CDR1 and CDR2: DFQATT, SNEGSKA (reference sequence). Trimming shortened V by 4 bases and J by 0 bases, and 13 bases separated the two germline ends. The CDR3 contains 15 residues. The CDR3 DNA sequence: TGCAGTGCTACTACCGGGACACTTAGCAATCAGCCCCAGCATTTT. It translates to CSATTGTLSNQPQHF.

The rearrangement joins TRBV12-3 or TRBV12-4 to TRBJ2-2; 8 nucleotides agree with TRBD2. The CDR3 has 13 residues. The junction had 3 bases not matched to a gene; V was cut back by 6 bases and J by 6 bases. As DNA, the CDR3 is TGTGCCAGCAGCGGGAGGGTCTCCGGGGAGCTGTTTTTT. The encoded protein is CASSGRVSGELFF.

There are a few counts of this clonotype. V usage is TRBV7-6 and J usage is TRBJ1-1; D perhaps matches TRBD1 (5 bases). The CDR3 runs 13 residues. V was trimmed by 2 bases and J by 6 bases, leaving 10 bases between them. The germline V gene encodes CDR1 SGHVS and CDR2 FNYEAQ. The CDR3 DNA follows: TGTGCCAGCAGCTTAAAACGGGGCTCTGAAGCTTTCTTT. Its translation is CASSLKRGSEAFF.

This clonotype was observed a handful of times. The rearrangement links TRBV6-5 to TRBJ2-2; 11 nucleotides line up with TRBD2. The V segment lost 3 bases and the J segment 4 bases; nucleotides outside the gene matches: 13. The CDR3 is made up of 19 amino acids. Germline CDR1 reads MNHEY; CDR2 reads SVGAGI. The CDR3 bases are TGTGCCAGCAGTTATCCGGGACTAGCGGAGGCTTACTCCACCGGGGAGCTGTTTTTT. Protein: CASSYPGLAEAYSTGELFF.

This clonotype has a handful of counts. This sequence joins TRBV3-1 and TRBJ2-1, with 8 bases that match TRBD1. J was trimmed by 12 bases and V by 5 bases; bases with no gene match: 3. The CDR3 loop spans 11 amino acids. Germline V gene data show CDR1 as LGHDT and CDR2 as YNNKEL (reference sequence). The CDR3 DNA reads as TGTGCCAGCAGCTCCGGGACAGGGCAGTTCTTC. This codes for CASSSGTGQFF.

The chain uses TRBV20-1 and TRBJ1-1, with 7 bases matching TRBD1. Germline V CDR1 and CDR2: DFQATT, SNEGSKA (reference sequence). The CDR3 length is 12 residues. The trim removed 6 bases at V and 8 bases at J, leaving 9 bases unmatched. CDR3 in DNA: TGCAGTGCGCGACCCGGGACAGCGGAAGCTTTCTTT. Protein sequence: CSARPGTAEAFF.

Only one count was recorded for this clonotype. The chain uses TRBV20-1 and TRBJ1-6; 8 nucleotides agree with TRBD1. The germline CDR1 and CDR2 sequences are DFQATT and SNEGSKA (reference sequence). V dropped 4 bases and J dropped 7; count of bases not matched to a gene: 6. This CDR3 comprises 14 residues. The CDR3 bases are TGCAGTGCTACGTTCAGGGGGCGGAATTCACCCCTCCACTTT. Its translation: CSATFRGRNSPLHF.

There are many counts of this clonotype. V usage is TRBV29-1 and J usage is TRBJ1-1, with a tentative D call TRBD1 (5 bases). Per germline, CDR1 SQVTM and CDR2 ANQGSEA. The length of the CDR3 is 15 residues. Trimming stripped 4 bases from V and 0 bases from J, with 15 bases between. In DNA, the CDR3 is TGCAGCGTTGCCCTCCGACAGCCTATGAACACTGAAGCTTTCTTT. This encodes CSVALRQPMNTEAFF.

This clonotype was seen more than once but under ten times. The rearrangement joins TRBV5-1 to TRBJ2-1, with 12 positions matching TRBD2. V lost 0 bases to trimming and J lost 5 bases; unmatched junction nucleotides: 6. The CDR3 consists of 17 residues. Germline lookup yields CDR1 SGHRS and CDR2 YFSETQ. CDR3 nucleotides: TGCGCCAGCAGCTTGGTTTCTAGCGGGAGGGCCAACAATGAGCAGTTCTTC. It yields the protein CASSLVSSGRANNEQFF.

The J gene is TRBJ1-2, the V gene TRBV7-9; D unresolved. Deletions cut 0 bases from V and 6 bases from J, with 8 bases between. Germline-derived CDR1 and CDR2 are SEHNR and FQNEAQ (reference sequence). CDR3 length: 13 amino acids. CDR3 nucleotides: TGTGCCAGCAGCTTAGCGGGAGTCGATGGCTACACCTTC. It specifies CASSLAGVDGYTF.

The rearrangement joins TRBV6-7 to TRBJ2-7; D unresolved. TRBV6-7 is an open reading frame whose function is uncertain. The CDR3 extends over 11 amino acids. Trimming stripped 2 bases from V and 7 bases from J, with 6 bases between. CDR3 protein: CASSYMGEQYF. In DNA form, the CDR3 reads TGTGCCAGCAGTTACATGGGGGAGCAGTACTTC.

This clonotype was counted only a few times. CDR3 residues: CASRTGAGKDIQYF. In DNA, the CDR3 is TGTGCCAGCAGAACAGGGGCCGGGAAGGACATTCAGTACTTC. V gene TRBV11-1 combines with J gene TRBJ2-4, with TRBD1 matching 7 bases. J lost 8 bases, V lost 6 bases, and 10 bases had no gene match. The CDR3 contains 14 residues. CDR1 is SGHAT, CDR2 FQDESV, per germline (reference sequence).